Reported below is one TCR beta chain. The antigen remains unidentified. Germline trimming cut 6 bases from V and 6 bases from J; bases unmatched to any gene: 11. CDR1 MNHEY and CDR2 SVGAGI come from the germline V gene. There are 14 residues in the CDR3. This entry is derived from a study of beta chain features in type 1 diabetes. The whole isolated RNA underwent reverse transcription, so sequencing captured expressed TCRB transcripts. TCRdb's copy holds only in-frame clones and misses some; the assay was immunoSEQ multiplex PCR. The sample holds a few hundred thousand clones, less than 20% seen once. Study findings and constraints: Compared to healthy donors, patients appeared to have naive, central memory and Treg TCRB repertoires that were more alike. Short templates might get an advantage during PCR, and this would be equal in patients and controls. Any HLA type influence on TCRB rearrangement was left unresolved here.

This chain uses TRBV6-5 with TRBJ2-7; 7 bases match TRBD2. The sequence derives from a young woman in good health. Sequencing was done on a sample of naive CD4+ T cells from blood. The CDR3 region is CASRLVAGVPEQYF. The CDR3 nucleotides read TGTGCCAGCAGGCTAGTTGCGGGAGTGCCCGAGCAGTACTTC.